This entry is about one TCR beta chain. Its target is unknown. The data derive from a study of OX40 agonist ivuxolimab in advanced cancers. Study context: The group had a mean age of 60 years, ranged from 23 to 79, and was just under 85% male.

Sequenced by immunoSEQ multiplex PCR; TCRdb stores in-frame clones only, minus some. This table has about 66,000 clones, about 85% appearing once. The study's findings and limits: Among T cells, CD8+ cells averaged more expanded clones than CD4+ cells.

The sequencing used CD4+ or CD8+ T cells sorted from blood, collected in a trial of the OX40 agonist ivuxolimab. This clonotype was sampled from an adult with an advanced solid tumor such as melanoma, head and neck, liver or kidney cancer.

Here the CDR3 DNA reads TGCGCCAGCAGCTTGGTAGGGGACAGGGCCCCTGGAAACACCATATATTTT. Protein sequence: CASSLVGDRAPGNTIYF. The chain uses TRBV5-1 and TRBJ1-3; 9 bases are shared with TRBD1. The length of the CDR3 is 17 residues. With 0 bases clipped from V and 2 bases from J, the junction kept 6 bases outside the gene matches. Germline values: CDR1 SGHRS, CDR2 YFSETQ. Combining the CDR3 with reference TRBV5-1 and TRBJ1-3 gives the whole variable domain KAGVTQTPRYLIKTRGQQVTLSCSPISGHRSVSWYQQTPGQGLQFLFEYFSETQRNKGNFPGRFSGRQFSNSRSEMNVSTLELGDSALYLCASSLVGDRAPGNTIYFGEGSWLTVV.